The 10 T cell receptor beta chains below were found in one sample sequenced in a study of T cells in Graves' hyperthyroidism and ophthalmopathy. Amplification of TCR beta CDR3 regions used RNA as the template. HTBI primers were the set used in a first-round RT-PCR of the TCR CDR3. Using its own MiXCR run on the multiplex PCR reads, TCRdb lists one record per CDR3 protein. The data hold 500,000 to 650,000 distinct CDR3 sequences, with 17% observed a single time. Sequencing was carried out using blood. Receptors were obtained from a woman under 30 with Graves' ophthalmopathy.

This chain connects TRBV30 to TRBJ2-1; 7 nucleotides align to TRBD2. V was pared by 3 bases and J by 10 bases, with 21 bases of the junction left unmatched. The CDR3 runs to 17 residues. Looked up from germline, CDR1 is GTSNPN and CDR2 is SVGIG (reference sequence). The CDR3 protein is CAWSLTQLAVGGYEQFF. CDR3 in DNA: TGTGCCTGGAGCCTAACTCAGCTAGCGGTTGGAGGCTACGAGCAGTTCTTC.

This clonotype was picked up a small number of times. The J gene is TRBJ2-3, the V gene TRBV30, with 8 positions matching TRBD2. This CDR3 region has 19 residues. Germline loops: CDR1 GTSNPN, CDR2 SVGIG (reference sequence). J lost 2 bases, V lost 0 bases, and 16 bases had no gene match. CDR3 sequence reads: CAWSVAKFGVAGLTDTQYF. CDR3 coding DNA: TGTGCCTGGAGTGTCGCTAAATTTGGGGTAGCGGGGCTCACAGATACGCAGTATTTT. The full variable domain, in which reference TRBV30 and TRBJ2-3 provide the parts outside the CDR3, is SQTIHQWPATLVQPVGSPLSLECTVEGTSNPNLYWYRQAAGRGLQLLFYSVGIGQISSEVPQNLSASRPQDRQFILSSKKLLLSDSGFYLCAWSVAKFGVAGLTDTQYFGPGTRLTVL.

Ten or more counts support this clonotype. The chain joins TRBV20-1 to TRBJ2-3, with 7 bases aligning to TRBD2. This CDR3 contains 13 residues. Germline assignment: CDR1 DFQATT and CDR2 SNEGSKA (reference sequence). The J segment lost 6 bases and the V segment lost 5 bases, leaving 8 bases of the junction unmatched. This CDR3 reads CSAAPLGGDTQYF. The CDR3 DNA follows: TGCAGTGCTGCCCCCTTGGGAGGGGATACGCAGTATTTT.

J is TRBJ1-2 and V is TRBV12-3 or TRBV12-4; TRBD1 is a possible D gene (5 bases). There are 13 residues in the CDR3. Trimming stripped 1 base from V and 8 bases from J, with 11 bases between. The CDR3 DNA sequence: TGTGCCAGCAGTTTAGGGGGGTCGGAAGGCTACACCTTC. Translated, it gives CASSLGGSEGYTF.

This clonotype has only a few counts. The chain has TRBV27 and TRBJ1-5, with 10 bases lining up with TRBD1. The CDR3 is 16 amino acids. The germline CDR1 and CDR2 sequences are MNHEY and SMNVEV (reference sequence). J gave up 9 bases and V 6 bases, and 14 bases lay outside the gene matches. The CDR3 DNA reads TGTGCCAGCAGGCTATTAGGGACAGGGGCCGCGTGGCCCCAGCATTTT. Protein: CASRLLGTGAAWPQHF.

This clonotype appeared a few times. CDR3 DNA: TGCGCCAGCAGCCAAGACTTAGTGGCCATATATTTT. This gives the protein CASSQDLVAIYF. The V call is TRBV4-1, the J call TRBJ1-3; no reliable D call. There are 12 residues in the CDR3. Trimming left V 0 bases short and J 11 bases short, with 8 bases between. From germline, CDR1 is MGHRA and CDR2 YSYEKL.

There are many counts of this clonotype. J is TRBJ2-1 and V is TRBV28; no clear D. Germline V gives CDR1 MDHEN, CDR2 SYDVKM. With 10 bases removed from V and 6 bases from J, the gap between germline ends came to 7 bases. The CDR3 length is 10 residues. CDR3 residues: CATGVNEQFF. CDR3 bases: TGTGCCACTGGGGTCAATGAGCAGTTCTTC.

This clonotype came up a few times. The chain combines TRBV6-1 with TRBJ1-5, with D hard to call. CDR1 and CDR2 from the germline V gene are MNHNS and SASEGT. CDR3 length: 15 residues. Trimming took off 6 bases at V and 0 bases at J, with 12 bases between the two ends. CDR3 nucleotide sequence: TGTGCCAGCAGAAGGCGAGGGTATAGCAATCAGCCCCAGCATTTT. Encoded protein: CASRRRGYSNQPQHF.

The chain carries TRBV24-1 and TRBJ2-2, with D uncertain. This CDR3 is 17 amino acids long. CDR1 KGHDR and CDR2 SFDVKD come from the germline V gene. V dropped 0 bases and J dropped 0 bases, with 10 bases sitting between them. CDR3 amino acids: CATSDLWGTPNTGELFF. The CDR3 DNA reads as TGTGCCACCAGTGATTTGTGGGGTACCCCGAACACCGGGGAGCTGTTTTTT.

This clonotype was recorded at least ten times. The chain employs TRBV7-8 and TRBJ2-7; TRBD2 matches at 7 bases. Germline lookup yields CDR1 SGHVS and CDR2 FQNEAQ. After removal of 0 bases from V and 2 bases from J, the junction contained 16 bases not matched to a gene. The CDR3 length is 19 residues. The CDR3: CASSLAGSLGGSVTYEQYF. The CDR3 DNA follows: TGTGCCAGCAGCTTAGCGGGGTCCTTGGGGGGGTCCGTTACCTACGAGCAGTACTTC.